The next 28 T cell receptor beta chains were all read from a single sample in a study of a mutant IDH1 vaccine in newly diagnosed glioma. Time point: week 5, during vaccination. Vaccination used 300 ug of mutant IDH1 20-mer peptide per dose, with topical imiquimod. Their target antigens are unknown. Assay: immunoSEQ multiplex PCR; the TCRdb copy retains only in-frame clones and omits some. The repertoire consists of about 25,000 clones, with 77% occurring once and the leading ten covering about a tenth. Specimen: PBMCs, collected from a glioma patient whose treatment included an IDH1 peptide vaccine. The receptors here all came from a man aged 35 to 55 with glioma.

In DNA form, the CDR3 reads TGCAGTGCAGTACTAGCAGGAGCTTTCTTT. This codes for CSAVLAGAFF. This chain connects TRBV20-1 to TRBJ1-1; no reliable D call. The CDR3 has 10 amino acids. Trimming removed 6 bases at V and 10 bases at J, with 12 bases between. Germline V gives CDR1 DFQATT, CDR2 SNEGSKA (reference sequence).

Concerning this clone itself: An end of the junction differs from the germline gene, which may be a read error. V usage is TRBV2 and J usage is TRBJ2-3; D is uncertain. CDR1 SNHLY and CDR2 FYNNEI come from the germline V gene. This CDR3 is 12 amino acids long. The chain's CDR3 is CAGSMNGDTQYF. As DNA, the CDR3 is TGTGCCGGCAGCATGAACGGAGATACGCAGTATTTT.

The V call is TRBV6-5, the J call TRBJ2-7; 10 nucleotides agree with TRBD1. The germline gives CDR1 MNHEY, CDR2 SVGAGI. This CDR3 contains 11 residues. V lost 10 bases and J lost 9; bases outside the gene matches: 6. In nucleotides, the CDR3 is TGTGCCACTTCGACAGGGGGCGGGCAGTACTTC. It encodes CATSTGGGQYF.

This clone showed up just a few times. The chain recombines TRBV6-1 with TRBJ1-1; possible D gene TRBD1, 5 bases. This CDR3 contains 14 residues. V was pared by 7 bases and J by 4 bases, with 16 bases between. The germline V gene encodes CDR1 MNHNS and CDR2 SASEGT. As DNA, the CDR3 is TGTGCCAGCACCCCCCGGGACCCCGGCACTGAAGCTTTCTTT. Residues: CASTPRDPGTEAFF.

The chain joins TRBV7-9 to TRBJ2-1; D is uncertain. The CDR3 has 13 amino acids. The V gene lost 1 base and the J gene lost 9 bases, with 10 bases spanning the gap. Germline V lookup: CDR1 SEHNR, CDR2 FQNEAQ (reference sequence). CDR3 sequence reads: CASSLGELGEQFF. The CDR3 DNA reads TGTGCCAGCAGCTTAGGTGAGCTGGGTGAGCAGTTCTTC.

The V call is TRBV6-5, the J call TRBJ2-7; 9 bases map to TRBD1. This CDR3 has 15 amino acids. Germline V CDR1 and CDR2: MNHEY, SVGAGI. V was pared by 4 bases and J by 0 bases, with 4 bases of the junction left unmatched. CDR3 bases: TGTGCCAGCAGTTCCGGGACAGGGTACTCCTACGAGCAGTACTTC. This sequence encodes CASSSGTGYSYEQYF.

The chain employs TRBV30 and TRBJ1-1; the match to TRBD1 covers 7 bases. V lost 0 bases, J lost 7 bases, and 23 bases stayed unmatched. Germline V CDR1 and CDR2: GTSNPN, SVGIG (reference sequence). The CDR3 loop spans 19 amino acids. CDR3 sequence (DNA): TGTGCCTGGAGTGTATCCGCCCGAGGGACAGAGGCCAGAATAGATGAAGCTTTCTTT. Protein: CAWSVSARGTEARIDEAFF.

The chain has TRBV6-1 and TRBJ2-3; D ambiguous. The germline V gene encodes CDR1 MNHNS and CDR2 SASEGT. V lost 6 bases to trimming and J lost 0 bases, with 10 bases between them. The CDR3 is made up of 14 amino acids. CDR3 protein: CASSALHSTDTQYF. CDR3 bases: TGTGCCAGCAGCGCCCTACATAGCACAGATACGCAGTATTTT.

This clone came up once. The chain has TRBV13 and TRBJ2-5, with D perhaps TRBD1 (6 bases). The CDR3 contains 15 residues. Germline lookup yields CDR1 PRHDT and CDR2 FYEKMQ (reference sequence). V lost 5 bases, J lost 2 bases, and 15 bases lay in between. CDR3 nucleotides: TGTGCCAGCAGCGCAAGACAGGCCGCTCAAGAGACCCAGTACTTC. It codes for CASSARQAAQETQYF.

The rearrangement uses TRBV5-1 and TRBJ2-2, with TRBD2 identical over 13 bases. Per the germline V gene, CDR1 is SGHRS and CDR2 is YFSETQ. The V gene end was trimmed by 2 bases and the J gene end by 4 bases; junction bases not matched to a gene: 2. CDR3 length equals 16 residues. CDR3 sequence: CASSFGTSGITGELFF. Here the CDR3 DNA reads TGCGCCAGCAGCTTTGGGACTAGCGGGATCACCGGGGAGCTGTTTTTT. Full variable domain (rest looked up from reference TRBV5-1 and TRBJ2-2): KAGVTQTPRYLIKTRGQQVTLSCSPISGHRSVSWYQQTPGQGLQFLFEYFSETQRNKGNFPGRFSGRQFSNSRSEMNVSTLELGDSALYLCASSFGTSGITGELFFGEGSRLTVL.

The chain uses TRBV6-5 and TRBJ1-2; D gene ambiguous. Trimming removed 2 bases from V and 6 bases from J, with 13 bases in between. CDR1 is MNHEY, CDR2 SVGAGI, per germline. The CDR3 totals 14 residues. This CDR3 is CASSYRGHQNGYTF. In DNA form, the CDR3 reads TGTGCCAGCAGTTACCGTGGGCACCAGAATGGCTACACCTTC.

Worth noting for this clone: Other nucleotide sequences in the sample specify the same CDR3. The J gene is TRBJ2-5, the V gene TRBV11-3; D remains unclear. The germline V gene has CDR1 SGHNT and CDR2 YENEEA. The ends were cut back, 3 bases at V and 5 bases at J, with 19 bases in the middle. This CDR3 contains 16 residues. The CDR3 DNA sequence: TGTGCCAGCAGCTTGTTAGTTAGCCGGAGCCAGGAGACCCAGTACTTC. Its protein product is CASSLLVSRSQETQYF.

This rearrangement joins TRBV27 to TRBJ1-1, with D unclear. Germline V gene data show CDR1 as MNHEY and CDR2 as SMNVEV (reference sequence). Trimming removed 3 bases from V and 0 bases from J, with 5 bases in between. The CDR3 totals 13 residues. Here the CDR3 DNA reads TGTGCCAGCAGTTTGAGCATGAACACTGAAGCTTTCTTT. This gives the protein CASSLSMNTEAFF.

The V call is TRBV7-2, the J call TRBJ2-5; D is undetermined. V lost 4 bases, J lost 1 base, and 13 bases lay in between. The germline CDR1 and CDR2 sequences are SGHTA and FQGNSA. The CDR3 runs 15 residues. This CDR3 reads CASSYSPFLQETQYF. The CDR3 DNA reads as TGTGCCAGCAGCTATTCACCCTTCCTCCAAGAGACCCAGTACTTC.

There are a few counts of this clone. V usage is TRBV9 and J usage is TRBJ1-1; the D is unclear. Germline V gene lookup returns CDR1 SGDLS and CDR2 YYNGEE. This CDR3 is 16 amino acids long. V was shortened by 4 bases and J by 5 bases, with 21 bases between the two germline ends. The CDR3 region has the DNA TGTGCCAGCAGCAACGGGATCGGGGTTTTTGGGACTGAAGCTTTCTTT. It translates to CASSNGIGVFGTEAFF.

This rearrangement joins TRBV4-2 to TRBJ2-3; no clear D gene. Germline-derived CDR1 and CDR2 are LGHNA and YNFKEQ. Trimming removed 1 base from V and 6 bases from J, with 20 bases in between. The CDR3 consists of 17 residues. This CDR3 reads CASSQGSGLPRADTQYF. CDR3 DNA: TGTGCCAGCAGCCAAGGTTCCGGGCTCCCTCGGGCCGATACGCAGTATTTT.

The chain couples TRBV30 to TRBJ1-1; D remains unclear. Germline V gene data show CDR1 as GTSNPN and CDR2 as SVGIG (reference sequence). Trimming cost V 4 bases and J 0 bases, with 6 bases left between them. The CDR3 runs to 12 residues. The CDR3 DNA follows: TGTGCCTGGATCTTGATGAACACTGAAGCTTTCTTT. Amino acids: CAWILMNTEAFF.

This clone was recorded a few times. The rearrangement links TRBV19 to TRBJ1-2; TRBD1 is a possible D gene (5 bases). The CDR3 runs 16 residues. CDR1 is LNHDA and CDR2 is SQIVND in the germline V gene (reference sequence). V shed 5 bases and J shed 4 bases, with 20 bases lying between them. CDR3 nucleotide sequence: TGTGCCAGTAGTCCGGGGCCCGTCGGACCCCTCTATGGCTACACCTTC. Encoded protein: CASSPGPVGPLYGYTF.

The chain uses TRBV18 and TRBJ2-3; the D is unclear. The CDR3 is made up of 12 amino acids. Trimming stripped 3 bases from V and 6 bases from J, with 7 bases between. Germline V lookup: CDR1 KGHSH, CDR2 LQKENI. The CDR3 here is CASSPSPDTQYF. Here the CDR3 DNA reads TGTGCCAGCTCACCCTCCCCCGATACGCAGTATTTT.

The V gene is TRBV2, the J gene TRBJ1-1; maybe TRBD1 (5 bases). Germline assignment: CDR1 SNHLY and CDR2 FYNNEI. Trimming removed 5 bases from V and 5 bases from J, with 9 bases in between. This CDR3 comprises 12 residues. CDR3 bases: TGTGCCAGCAGTACGGGGCTTACTGAAGCTTTCTTT. It encodes CASSTGLTEAFF.

The rearrangement uses TRBV4-2 and TRBJ1-1; D call uncertain. Germline CDR1 reads LGHNA; CDR2 reads YNFKEQ. V gave up 4 bases and J gave up 4 bases, with 7 bases separating them. The CDR3 length is 12 residues. The CDR3 sequence: CASSREGTEAFF. DNA for the CDR3: TGTGCCAGCAGCCGGGAGGGCACTGAAGCTTTCTTT.

This clone turned up a few times. V and J are TRBV5-4 and TRBJ2-2; a possible D gene is TRBD2 (6 bases). The CDR3 has 13 residues. Germline CDR1 SGHNT, CDR2 YYREEE (reference sequence). V lost 10 bases to trimming and J lost 0 bases, with 10 bases between them. The CDR3 region is CAFGTSNTGELFF. CDR3 in DNA: TGTGCCTTCGGGACTTCGAACACCGGGGAGCTGTTTTTT.

J is TRBJ2-1 and V is TRBV5-6, with D tentatively TRBD1 (6 bases). This CDR3 spans 14 amino acids. Germline V gene sequence: CDR1 SGHDT, CDR2 YYEEEE. Trimming shortened V by 2 bases and J by 9 bases, and 15 bases separated the two germline ends. The DNA for the CDR3 is TGTGCCAGCAGCTTCAACAGGGTGCAGGCTGAGCAGTTCTTC. Amino acids: CASSFNRVQAEQFF.

The J gene is TRBJ1-4, the V gene TRBV11-2; 8 bases align to TRBD1. Germline V CDR1 and CDR2: SGHAT, FQNNGV. There are 15 residues in the CDR3. J gave up 3 bases and V 3 bases, and 3 bases lay outside the gene matches. Here the CDR3 reads CASSFRGQANEKLFF. The CDR3 DNA reads as TGTGCCAGCAGCTTCAGGGGACAGGCTAATGAAAAACTGTTTTTT.

DNA for the CDR3: TGTGCCAGCAGATCGGGACTAGCGGGCACAGATACGCAGTATTTT. Protein: CASRSGLAGTDTQYF. The V gene is TRBV6-6, the J gene TRBJ2-3; TRBD2 matches at 11 bases. V was clipped by 6 bases and J by 1 base; unmatched bases: 3. In germline, CDR1 is MNHNY, CDR2 SVGAGI (reference sequence). CDR3 length: 15 amino acids.

This rearrangement joins TRBV6-4 to TRBJ1-1, with 11 bases aligning to TRBD1. Trimming cost V 2 bases and J 5 bases; bases outside gene matches: 7. Germline lookup yields CDR1 MRHNA and CDR2 SNTAGT. This CDR3 is 16 amino acids long. In DNA form, the CDR3 reads TGTGCCAGCAGTGACACCGGACAGGGGGCCAGGACTGAAGCTTTCTTT. Translated: CASSDTGQGARTEAFF.

The rearrangement links TRBV5-1 to TRBJ2-5; 12 bases align to TRBD1. V dropped 4 bases and J dropped 4; count of bases not matched to a gene: 5. The CDR3 extends over 15 amino acids. Germline values: CDR1 SGHRS, CDR2 YFSETQ. CDR3 coding DNA: TGCGCCAGCAGCGGGGGACAGGGGGCTGTAGAGACCCAGTACTTC. It encodes CASSGGQGAVETQYF.

The rearrangement uses TRBV5-1 and TRBJ2-1, with 12 bases lining up with TRBD2. Germline V gene lookup returns CDR1 SGHRS and CDR2 YFSETQ. V dropped 3 bases and J dropped 12; count of bases not matched to a gene: 10. This CDR3 is built from 15 residues. The CDR3 loop reads CASSYTSGGPWGQFF. The CDR3 DNA reads TGCGCCAGCAGCTACACTAGCGGGGGGCCCTGGGGGCAGTTCTTC.